Below are 22 T cell receptor beta chains sequenced from a single sample in a study of blood T cell repertoires in COVID-19. Profiled with immunoSEQ multiplex PCR; TCRdb holds only in-frame clones, not every one. The data contain some 270,000 clones, roughly 86% of them singletons. Sequencing used peripheral blood. These receptors all come from a man aged 35 to 55 with active or convalescent COVID-19.

The chain is built from TRBV30 and TRBJ2-7; possible D gene TRBD2, 5 bases. The CDR3 runs to 15 residues. Between the trimmed V and J ends, which lost 2 bases and 3 bases, there was a span of 17 bases. The V gene's germline CDR1 is GTSNPN and CDR2 SVGIG (reference sequence). As DNA, the CDR3 is TGTGCCTGGAGTATAGCGTCGGGATACTACTACGAGCAGTACTTC. This translates into CAWSIASGYYYEQYF.

This chain joins TRBV28 and TRBJ1-2; TRBD1 aligns across 7 bases. Germline CDR1 MDHEN, CDR2 SYDVKM. The length of the CDR3 is 12 residues. The V segment lost 5 bases and the J segment 7 bases; nucleotides outside the gene matches: 4. CDR3 nucleotides: TGTGCCAGCAGTCCTGACAGGGTTGGCTACACCTTC. Translating it yields CASSPDRVGYTF.

The chain has TRBV30 and TRBJ2-7; TRBD2 matches 10 bases. J gave up 4 bases and V 1 base, and 4 bases lay outside the gene matches. Germline V CDR1 and CDR2: GTSNPN, SVGIG (reference sequence). The length of the CDR3 is 14 residues. The CDR3 here is CAWSGASGRYEQYF. CDR3 coding DNA: TGTGCCTGGAGTGGGGCTAGCGGGAGATACGAGCAGTACTTC.

V usage is TRBV5-1 and J usage is TRBJ2-3; possibly TRBD2 for D (6 bases). The CDR3 contains 15 residues. With 4 bases removed from V and 5 bases from J, the gap between germline ends came to 17 bases. Per the germline V gene, CDR1 is SGHRS and CDR2 is YFSETQ. The chain's CDR3 is CASSPTSHGGDTQYF. The CDR3, as DNA: TGCGCCAGCAGCCCGACTAGTCACGGTGGAGATACGCAGTATTTT.

This chain links TRBV19 with TRBJ1-4; TRBD1 is a possible D gene (5 bases). CDR1 LNHDA and CDR2 SQIVND come from the germline V gene (reference sequence). The length of the CDR3 is 13 residues. The germline V and J ends were trimmed by 7 bases and 3 bases, with 9 bases remaining between them. In nucleotides, the CDR3 is TGTGCCAGTACCAGGGCTGCTAATGAAAAACTGTTTTTT. The encoded protein is CASTRAANEKLFF.

This chain connects TRBV24-1 to TRBJ1-5, with a possible D match to TRBD1 (5 bases). This CDR3 has 14 amino acids. Per the germline V gene, CDR1 is KGHDR and CDR2 is SFDVKD. With 5 bases removed from V and 1 base from J, the gap between germline ends came to 8 bases. CDR3 in DNA: TGTGCCACCAGTGGACAGACAAGCAATCAGCCCCAGCATTTT. This translates into CATSGQTSNQPQHF.

The chain combines TRBV27 with TRBJ1-1, with 10 bases that match TRBD1. The CDR3 has 15 residues. V lost 6 bases and J lost 10; bases outside the gene matches: 14. Germline V CDR1 and CDR2: MNHEY, SMNVEV (reference sequence). CDR3 coding DNA: TGTGCCAGCAGCTGGGCTTCGACAGGGGGCTCCCGAGCTTTCTTT. As protein: CASSWASTGGSRAFF.

This CDR3 is CASSQRGGSQPQHF. The DNA of the CDR3 is TGTGCCAGCAGCCAGAGGGGGGGGAGTCAGCCCCAGCATTTT. The V and J genes are TRBV3-1 (or the pseudogene TRBV3-2) and TRBJ1-5, with D perhaps matching TRBD1 (6 bases). V was cut by 3 bases and J by 6 bases, with 12 bases left in between. CDR1 is LGHDT, CDR2 YNNKEL, per germline (reference sequence). This CDR3 contains 14 residues.

The chain carries TRBV5-8 and TRBJ2-7; TRBD2 agrees at 7 bases. In germline, CDR1 is SGHTS, CDR2 YDEGEE. The ends lost 5 bases at V and 0 bases at J; junction bases unmatched: 11. The CDR3 runs 16 residues. DNA of the CDR3: TGTGCCAGCAGGCGGACGGGGGGAGGTCGCTCCTACGAGCAGTACTTC. It yields the protein CASRRTGGGRSYEQYF.

The table lists this clone with many counts. V usage is TRBV15 and J usage is TRBJ2-3; TRBD2 aligns across 10 bases. The CDR3 totals 16 residues. From germline, CDR1 is LNHNV and CDR2 YYDKDF (reference sequence). Losses at the gene ends were 0 bases for V and 2 bases for J; bases not matched to a gene: 2. The chain's CDR3 is CATSRESGRATDTQYF. Written as DNA, the CDR3 is TGTGCCACCAGCAGAGAAAGCGGGAGGGCCACAGATACGCAGTATTTT.

V usage is TRBV7-9 and J usage is TRBJ2-7, with TRBD2 as a possible D gene (6 bases). V was cut by 5 bases and J by 4 bases, with 18 bases left in between. CDR1 is SEHNR and CDR2 is FQNEAQ in the germline V gene (reference sequence). The CDR3 sequence is 15 residues long. The CDR3 region is CASSPLGGAGYEQYF. The CDR3 bases are TGTGCCAGCAGCCCACTCGGGGGAGCCGGATACGAGCAGTACTTC.

The rearrangement links TRBV27 to TRBJ1-2; 8 bases map to TRBD1. Trimming took 5 bases from V and 2 from J; bases not matched to a gene: 7. CDR3 length: 15 residues. Per the germline V gene, CDR1 is MNHEY and CDR2 is SMNVEV (reference sequence). The CDR3 loop reads CASSPQGVQNYGYTF. In nucleotides, the CDR3 is TGTGCCAGCAGTCCACAGGGGGTCCAGAACTATGGCTACACCTTC.

The chain couples TRBV5-1 to TRBJ2-2, with 13 bases fitting TRBD2. Per germline, CDR1 SGHRS and CDR2 YFSETQ. The V and J ends lost 3 bases and 4 bases, in that order; junction bases with no gene match: 6. The CDR3 runs 17 residues. DNA for the CDR3: TGCGCCAGCAGCTGGGGGACTAGCGGGATGGGCACCGGGGAGCTGTTTTTT. This encodes CASSWGTSGMGTGELFF. Filled out from reference TRBV5-1 and TRBJ2-2, the complete variable domain reads KAGVTQTPRYLIKTRGQQVTLSCSPISGHRSVSWYQQTPGQGLQFLFEYFSETQRNKGNFPGRFSGRQFSNSRSEMNVSTLELGDSALYLCASSWGTSGMGTGELFFGEGSRLTVL.

The rearrangement uses TRBV2 and TRBJ1-5; possibly TRBD1 for D (5 bases). From germline, CDR1 is SNHLY and CDR2 FYNNEI. CDR3 length: 15 residues. The V end lost 1 base, the J end lost 4 bases, and 11 bases lay between the germline ends. The chain's CDR3 is CASSEGQTSNQPQHF. The CDR3, as DNA: TGTGCCAGCAGTGAAGGACAGACGAGTAATCAGCCCCAGCATTTT. The full variable domain, in which reference TRBV2 and TRBJ1-5 provide the parts outside the CDR3, is EPEVTQTPSHQVTQMGQEVILRCVPISNHLYFYWYRQILGQKVEFLVSFYNNEISEKSEIFDDQFSVERPDGSNFTLKIRSTKLEDSAMYFCASSEGQTSNQPQHFGDGTRLSIL.

This chain joins TRBV7-6 and TRBJ2-2; 11 positions match TRBD1. V lost 5 bases to trimming and J lost 5 bases; unmatched junction nucleotides: 4. Per the germline V gene, CDR1 is SGHVS and CDR2 is FNYEAQ. This CDR3 is 15 amino acids long. The CDR3 sequence: CASSRGQGGTGELFF. In DNA, the CDR3 is TGTGCCAGCAGCCGGGGACAGGGGGGGACCGGGGAGCTGTTTTTT.

This clone was detected once. The V and J genes are TRBV4-1 and TRBJ2-5; tentative D call: TRBD1 (5 bases). Trimming cost V 5 bases and J 9 bases, with 19 bases left between them. This CDR3 contains 14 residues. CDR1 MGHRA and CDR2 YSYEKL come from the germline V gene. This CDR3 is CASSGAPGPWAQYF. For the CDR3, the DNA is TGCGCCAGCAGCGGGGCCCCTGGTCCCTGGGCCCAGTACTTC.

The chain links TRBV11-2 to TRBJ2-2; 7 bases match TRBD1. V was clipped by 5 bases and J by 3 bases; unmatched bases: 6. The germline V gene has CDR1 SGHAT and CDR2 FQNNGV. The CDR3 totals 15 residues. The CDR3 loop reads CASSEGTAHTGELFF. CDR3 DNA: TGTGCCAGCAGCGAGGGGACAGCACACACCGGGGAGCTGTTTTTT.

This clone has only one observation. The chain combines TRBV27 with TRBJ2-7; D might be TRBD2 (5 bases). Germline lookup yields CDR1 MNHEY and CDR2 SMNVEV (reference sequence). CDR3 length: 14 residues. Trimming pared 4 bases from V and 2 bases from J, leaving 12 bases between. The CDR3 sequence is CASSYGRGAYEQYF. The CDR3 nucleotides are TGTGCCAGCAGTTATGGCCGGGGAGCCTACGAGCAGTACTTC.

V usage is TRBV11-2 and J usage is TRBJ1-3; D remains ambiguous. This CDR3 comprises 17 residues. Trimming left V 2 bases short and J 3 bases short, with 17 bases between. The germline gives CDR1 SGHAT, CDR2 FQNNGV. In nucleotides, the CDR3 is TGTGCCAGCAGCTTACTCCTCGGTGGTAGCAGTGGAAACACCATATATTTT. Amino acids: CASSLLLGGSSGNTIYF.

The genes are TRBV9 and TRBJ2-7, with TRBD2 as a possible D gene (5 bases). With 2 bases removed from V and 2 bases from J, the gap between germline ends came to 11 bases. The CDR3 sequence is 14 residues long. Germline V lookup: CDR1 SGDLS, CDR2 YYNGEE. CDR3 bases: TGTGCCAGCAGCGTGGCCGACGGGACCTACGAGCAGTACTTC. Protein product: CASSVADGTYEQYF.

This rearrangement joins TRBV27 to TRBJ1-1; D gene ambiguous. Germline V lookup: CDR1 MNHEY, CDR2 SMNVEV (reference sequence). Trimming removed 2 bases from V and 0 bases from J, with 7 bases in between. The CDR3 runs 14 residues. The CDR3 is CASSLPGMNTEAFF. In DNA form, the CDR3 reads TGTGCCAGCAGTTTACCGGGTATGAACACTGAAGCTTTCTTT.

The chain links TRBV27 to TRBJ2-1; TRBD2 agrees at 12 bases. CDR3 size: 14 residues. Germline V gene lookup returns CDR1 MNHEY and CDR2 SMNVEV (reference sequence). J was trimmed by 10 bases and V by 5 bases; bases with no gene match: 6. CDR3 DNA: TGTGCCAGCAGTACTCGGACTAGCGGGAACGAGCAGTTCTTC. Encoded protein: CASSTRTSGNEQFF.